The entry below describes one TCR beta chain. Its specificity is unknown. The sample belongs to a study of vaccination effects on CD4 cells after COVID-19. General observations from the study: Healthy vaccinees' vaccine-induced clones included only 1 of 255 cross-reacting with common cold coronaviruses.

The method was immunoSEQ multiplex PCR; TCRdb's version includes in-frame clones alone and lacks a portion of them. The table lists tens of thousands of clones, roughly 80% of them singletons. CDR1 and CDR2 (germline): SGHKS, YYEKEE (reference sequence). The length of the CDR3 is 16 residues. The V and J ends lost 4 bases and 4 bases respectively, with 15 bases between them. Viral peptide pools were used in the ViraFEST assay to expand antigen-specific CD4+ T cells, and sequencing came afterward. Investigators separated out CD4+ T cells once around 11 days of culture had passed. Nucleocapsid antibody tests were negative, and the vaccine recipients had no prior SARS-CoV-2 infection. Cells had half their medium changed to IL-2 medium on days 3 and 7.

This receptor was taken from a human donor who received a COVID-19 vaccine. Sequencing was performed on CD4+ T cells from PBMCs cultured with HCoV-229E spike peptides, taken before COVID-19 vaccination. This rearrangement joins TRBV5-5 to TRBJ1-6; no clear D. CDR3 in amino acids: CASSPNPLNYNSPLHF. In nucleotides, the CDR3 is TGTGCCAGCAGCCCGAATCCACTTAATTATAATTCACCCCTCCACTTT.